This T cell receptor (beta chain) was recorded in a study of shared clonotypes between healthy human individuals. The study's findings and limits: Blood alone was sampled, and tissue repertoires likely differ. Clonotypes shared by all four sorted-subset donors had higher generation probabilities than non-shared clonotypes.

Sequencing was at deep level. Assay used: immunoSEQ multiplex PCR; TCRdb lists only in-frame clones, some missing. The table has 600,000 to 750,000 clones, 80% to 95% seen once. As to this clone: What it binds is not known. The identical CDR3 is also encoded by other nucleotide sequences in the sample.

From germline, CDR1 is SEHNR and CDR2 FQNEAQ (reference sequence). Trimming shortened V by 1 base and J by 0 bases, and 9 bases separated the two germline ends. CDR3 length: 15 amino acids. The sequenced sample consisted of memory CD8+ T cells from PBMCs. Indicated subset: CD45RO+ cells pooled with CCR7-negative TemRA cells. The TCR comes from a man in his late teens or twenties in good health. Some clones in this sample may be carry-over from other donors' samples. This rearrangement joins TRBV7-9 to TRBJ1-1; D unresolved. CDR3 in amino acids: CASSLVEGVNTEAFF. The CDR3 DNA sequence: TGTGCCAGCAGCTTAGTCGAGGGAGTGAACACTGAAGCTTTCTTT.